Presented here are 28 T cell receptor beta chains from one specimen sequenced in a study of CD8 T cells in Susac syndrome. Random hexamers served to reverse transcribe roughly 0.45 to 1 ug RNA. One entry per CDR3 protein, called by TCRdb with MiXCR from the immunoSEQ multiplex PCR reads. The table lists under 150,000 distinct CDR3 sequences, about 94% of them singletons. Sequencing was carried out using CD4+ T cells from PBMCs. Receptors originate from a human donor with multiple sclerosis.

CDR3 sequence (DNA): TGTGCCAGCAGCCCTTGGAGGAGGACTGAAGCTTTCTTT. Protein product: CASSPWRRTEAFF. This chain connects TRBV3-1 to TRBJ1-1; D is ambiguous. Trimming removed 4 bases from V and 5 bases from J, with 11 bases in between. CDR3 length: 13 amino acids. Per germline, CDR1 LGHDT and CDR2 YNNKEL (reference sequence). Supplemented by reference TRBV3-1 and TRBJ1-1, the full variable domain reads DTAVSQTPKYLVTQMGNDKSIKCEQNLGHDTMYWYKQDSKKFLKIMFSYNNKELIINETVPNRFSPKSPDKAHLNLHINSLELGDSAVYFCASSPWRRTEAFFGQGTRLTVV.

V gene TRBV5-1 combines with J gene TRBJ2-5; D is perhaps TRBD1 (5 bases). The germline V gene encodes CDR1 SGHRS and CDR2 YFSETQ. V lost 0 bases and J lost 3, with 9 bases in between. This CDR3 comprises 14 residues. CDR3 loop: CASSLDGREETQYF. CDR3 nucleotides: TGCGCCAGCAGCTTGGACGGCAGGGAAGAGACCCAGTACTTC.

The rearrangement uses TRBV6-5 and TRBJ2-5; D gene ambiguous. The CDR3 runs 11 residues. Trimming shortened V by 4 bases and J by 5 bases, and 5 bases separated the two germline ends. The germline V gene has CDR1 MNHEY and CDR2 SVGAGI. DNA of the CDR3: TGTGCCAGCAGTTCTGCGGAGACCCAGTACTTC. It translates to CASSSAETQYF.

This clonotype has a handful of counts. V usage is TRBV12-3 or TRBV12-4 and J usage is TRBJ2-7; 9 bases align to TRBD1. Trimming cost V 6 bases and J 3 bases; bases outside gene matches: 6. The length of the CDR3 is 14 residues. The CDR3 DNA follows: TGTGCCAGCAGCTTAAGGGGACAGGGCTACGAGCAGTACTTC. Residues: CASSLRGQGYEQYF.

The rearrangement joins TRBV3-1 to TRBJ1-1, with D possibly matching TRBD1 (5 bases). The CDR3 loop spans 15 amino acids. Germline values: CDR1 LGHDT, CDR2 YNNKEL (reference sequence). The germline V and J ends were trimmed by 4 bases and 6 bases, with 18 bases remaining between them. DNA of the CDR3: TGTGCCAGCAGCCTTCTCGGGGGGACGTACGCTGAAGCTTTCTTT. Translation: CASSLLGGTYAEAFF.

This clonotype was counted once. The CDR3 region is CATSVERGGRNEQFF. DNA of the CDR3: TGTGCCACCAGTGTCGAGCGGGGGGGCCGGAATGAGCAGTTCTTC. The genes are TRBV24-1 and TRBJ2-1; TRBD2 aligns across 10 bases. CDR3 length: 15 residues. Per the germline V gene, CDR1 is KGHDR and CDR2 is SFDVKD. Trimming at V came to 5 bases and at J to 7 bases, leaving 7 bases not matched to a gene.

The chain combines TRBV28 with TRBJ2-1; no clear D gene. Trimming pared 4 bases from V and 0 bases from J, leaving 13 bases between. The CDR3 sequence is 16 residues long. CDR1 and CDR2 (germline): MDHEN, SYDVKM. CDR3 sequence (DNA): TGTGCCAGCAGTTCCGGCCGTTTAAGCTCCTACAATGAGCAGTTCTTC. Translating it yields CASSSGRLSSYNEQFF.

The chain links TRBV30 to TRBJ1-1, with D unresolved. The CDR3 runs to 12 residues. Germline CDR1 GTSNPN, CDR2 SVGIG (reference sequence). The V end lost 5 bases, the J end lost 2 bases, and 9 bases lay between the germline ends. CDR3: CAWGPVNTEAFF. DNA of the CDR3: TGTGCCTGGGGTCCAGTTAACACTGAAGCTTTCTTT.

V and J are TRBV3-1 and TRBJ2-7, with D unclear. The CDR3 loop spans 12 amino acids. The V and J ends lost 3 bases and 0 bases respectively, with 3 bases between them. Germline values: CDR1 LGHDT, CDR2 YNNKEL (reference sequence). CDR3 nucleotide sequence: TGTGCCAGCAGCCAGGGCTCCTACGAGCAGTACTTC. It is translated as CASSQGSYEQYF.

The gene calls are TRBV30 and TRBJ1-2; the D gene is possibly TRBD1 (5 bases). Trimming shortened V by 2 bases and J by 6 bases, and 19 bases separated the two germline ends. From germline, CDR1 is GTSNPN and CDR2 SVGIG (reference sequence). The CDR3 is made up of 15 amino acids. The CDR3 DNA sequence: TGTGCCTGGAGTTCTCATTGGACCCAGGGAAATGGCTACACCTTC. This translates into CAWSSHWTQGNGYTF.

This sequence joins TRBV19 and TRBJ2-1, with 9 nucleotides matching TRBD1. Losses at the gene ends were 7 bases for V and 8 bases for J; bases not matched to a gene: 18. Germline V gene lookup returns CDR1 LNHDA and CDR2 SQIVND (reference sequence). The CDR3 has 17 amino acids. CDR3 sequence reads: CASTRTRQGVALDEQFF. The CDR3 region has the DNA TGTGCCAGTACCCGAACCCGACAGGGGGTCGCATTGGATGAGCAGTTCTTC. The complete variable domain, with remaining parts taken from reference TRBV19 and TRBJ2-1, reads DGGITQSPKYLFRKEGQNVTLSCEQNLNHDAMYWYRQDPGQGLRLIYYSQIVNDFQKGDIAEGYSVSREKKESFPLTVTSAQKNPTAFYLCASTRTRQGVALDEQFFGPGTRLTVL.

The rearrangement uses TRBV13 and TRBJ2-2; D remains unclear. The germline V gene encodes CDR1 PRHDT and CDR2 FYEKMQ (reference sequence). The CDR3 runs to 13 residues. V lost 0 bases and J 6 bases, leaving 5 bases between the germline ends. As DNA, the CDR3 is TGTGCCAGCAGCTTAGGGCAGTCCGGGGAGCTGTTTTTT. Encoded protein: CASSLGQSGELFF.

The V call is TRBV7-8, the J call TRBJ2-1; 11 bases line up with TRBD2. The CDR3 spans 18 residues. The ends lost 2 bases at V and 10 bases at J; junction bases unmatched: 16. Germline CDR1 SGHVS, CDR2 FQNEAQ. Here the CDR3 DNA reads TGTGCCAGCAGCTTAAATTGGGCGTCTAGCGGGGGGAAAGGCGAGCAGTTCTTC. Translating it yields CASSLNWASSGGKGEQFF.

The chain couples TRBV12-3 or TRBV12-4 to TRBJ2-2; 13 bases agree with TRBD2. The CDR3 is 18 amino acids. V lost 2 bases, J lost 4 bases, and 7 bases stayed unmatched. The CDR3 region is CASSLTSGGARGTGELFF. CDR3 sequence (DNA): TGTGCCAGCAGTTTAACTAGCGGGGGGGCCAGGGGCACCGGGGAGCTGTTTTTT.

The chain carries TRBV5-1 and TRBJ2-7, with D maybe TRBD2 (5 bases). Trimming removed 2 bases at V and 2 bases at J, with 8 bases between. Germline lookup yields CDR1 SGHRS and CDR2 YFSETQ. This CDR3 is built from 13 residues. CDR3 in amino acids: CASSFEGAYEQYF. The CDR3 coding sequence is TGCGCCAGCAGCTTTGAGGGCGCCTACGAGCAGTACTTC.

V gene TRBV20-1 combines with J gene TRBJ1-2; D call uncertain. V lost 5 bases to trimming and J lost 2 bases, with 18 bases between them. Germline V gives CDR1 DFQATT, CDR2 SNEGSKA (reference sequence). CDR3 length: 15 amino acids. Written as DNA, the CDR3 is TGCAGTGCTGGGGTGGGCAGATCCACGAACTATGGCTACACCTTC. Residues: CSAGVGRSTNYGYTF.

This chain uses TRBV3-1 with TRBJ1-6; tentative D call: TRBD1 (6 bases). CDR3 length: 14 residues. The germline CDR1 and CDR2 sequences are LGHDT and YNNKEL (reference sequence). Trimming took 5 bases from V and 6 from J, leaving 11 bases between them. The CDR3: CASSRTGANSPLHF. Here the CDR3 DNA reads TGTGCCAGCAGCAGGACGGGGGCTAATTCACCCCTCCACTTT.

The V call is TRBV18, the J call TRBJ1-2; TRBD1 is a possible D gene (5 bases). The CDR3 totals 15 residues. CDR1 is KGHSH, CDR2 LQKENI, per germline. Trimming left V 0 bases short and J 4 bases short, with 12 bases between. For the CDR3, the DNA is TGTGCCAGCTCACCACCTTCAGGGACGGCCTATGGCTACACCTTC. Translation gives CASSPPSGTAYGYTF.

V is TRBV30 and J is TRBJ1-1; TRBD1 aligns across 8 bases. Unmatched junction bases numbered 9, after V lost 8 bases and J lost 1 base. The V gene's germline CDR1 is GTSNPN and CDR2 SVGIG (reference sequence). This CDR3 is built from 14 residues. CDR3 nucleotides: TGTGCCGGGGGGACAGGCCTCACGAACACTGAAGCTTTCTTT. This gives the protein CAGGTGLTNTEAFF.

The chain joins TRBV7-6 to TRBJ2-5; a weak D match, TRBD2 (5 bases). Trimming pared 2 bases from V and 5 bases from J, leaving 9 bases between. The CDR3 runs 13 residues. Germline lookup yields CDR1 SGHVS and CDR2 FNYEAQ. The CDR3 DNA reads TGTGCCAGCAGCTTAACATCGGGGGAGACCCAGTACTTC. Residues: CASSLTSGETQYF.

CDR3 DNA: TGCGCCACCCTAGACACCAACTATGGCTACACCTTC. Encoded protein: CATLDTNYGYTF. This chain links TRBV4-1 with TRBJ1-2; D is unresolved. The CDR3 spans 12 residues. Germline V lookup: CDR1 MGHRA, CDR2 YSYEKL. V was shortened by 10 bases and J by 2 bases, with 11 bases between the two germline ends.

The chain has TRBV4-3 and TRBJ2-5; D is unresolved. This CDR3 has 14 residues. CDR1 LGHNA and CDR2 YSLEER come from the germline V gene. The V end was cut by 0 bases, the J end by 4 bases, with 9 bases between. CDR3 amino acids: CASSQDLGSETQYF. Here the CDR3 DNA reads TGCGCCAGCAGCCAAGATTTAGGGTCAGAGACCCAGTACTTC.

The rearrangement uses TRBV7-9 and TRBJ2-1; TRBD2 matches 15 bases. V was clipped by 8 bases and J by 6 bases; unmatched bases: 11. Germline V CDR1 and CDR2: SEHNR, FQNEAQ (reference sequence). This CDR3 has 17 amino acids. The CDR3 nucleotides are TGTGCCAGCGGCCCTCCGGGACTAGCGGGGGGTAGCAATGAGCAGTTCTTC. This codes for CASGPPGLAGGSNEQFF.

The V call is TRBV9, the J call TRBJ2-7, with a possible D match to TRBD1 (6 bases). V dropped 0 bases and J dropped 3 bases, with 10 bases sitting between them. The CDR3 is 14 residues long. Germline V gives CDR1 SGDLS, CDR2 YYNGEE. CDR3 bases: TGTGCCAGCAGCGTAGATGTAGGGGGCTACGAGCAGTACTTC. This gives the protein CASSVDVGGYEQYF.

The chain is built from TRBV7-2 and TRBJ1-1; D is unresolved. The ends were cut back, 2 bases at V and 6 bases at J, with 10 bases in the middle. This CDR3 is built from 13 residues. Germline V lookup: CDR1 SGHTA, CDR2 FQGNSA. Written as DNA, the CDR3 is TGTGCCAGCAGCTTAAAATTTGGCGCTGAAGCTTTCTTT. Its protein is CASSLKFGAEAFF.

The chain employs TRBV6-5 and TRBJ2-2; the match to TRBD1 covers 8 bases. Germline trimming cut 4 bases from V and 6 bases from J; bases unmatched to any gene: 7. Germline assignment: CDR1 MNHEY and CDR2 SVGAGI. This CDR3 comprises 15 residues. The CDR3 region is CASSFGTGLSGELFF. The CDR3, as DNA: TGTGCCAGCAGTTTCGGGACAGGCCTGTCCGGGGAGCTGTTTTTT.

This chain uses TRBV12-3 or TRBV12-4 with TRBJ2-7, with D unclear. The CDR3 is 14 amino acids. Trimming cost V 6 bases and J 3 bases, with 15 bases left between them. The CDR3 sequence: CASSLGIYLYEQYF. CDR3 DNA: TGTGCCAGCAGCCTTGGGATTTACCTCTACGAGCAGTACTTC.

The chain has TRBV29-1 and TRBJ2-7; TRBD1 matches 10 bases. V lost 4 bases and J lost 6; bases outside the gene matches: 9. This CDR3 contains 14 residues. Germline CDR1 reads SQVTM; CDR2 reads ANQGSEA. The CDR3 DNA follows: TGCAGCGTTGGGGGGAGACAGGGGGCTTTCGAGCAGTACTTC. Its protein product is CSVGGRQGAFEQYF.